The rows below give T cell receptor beta chains drawn from one sample of a study of T cells in Graves' hyperthyroidism and ophthalmopathy. TCRdb used MiXCR to reprocess the multiplex PCR reads, holding one entry per CDR3 protein. The table lists around 490,000 distinct CDR3 sequences, just under 20% of them singletons. The sample was blood. Receptors were obtained from a man in his forties or fifties with Graves' ophthalmopathy. Both conserved end residues are part of each CDR3. D genes are given only for firm matches. Not all rows give a size; the values are once, few, many and, for expanded clones, a class.

-	TRBV4-2	TRBJ2-2	TRBD2	TGTGCCAGCAGTAGGGAGGGAATCACCGGGGAGCTGTTTTTT	CASSREGITGELFF
few	TRBV11-2	TRBJ2-5	TRBD1	TGTGCCAGCAGCCCGGGGACAGGCAGCCTACAAGAGACCCAGTACTTC	CASSPGTGSLQETQYF
-	TRBV7-2	TRBJ2-3	-	TGTGCCAGCAGCTTAGGGCCTCCTAGGGGCGGTAGCACAGATACGCAGTATTTT	CASSLGPPRGGSTDTQYF
-	TRBV6-6	TRBJ2-1	-	TGTGCCAGCAGTTACACCCGAGCGGCGGGAACCTACAATGAGCAGTTCTTC	CASSYTRAAGTYNEQFF
-	TRBV20-1	TRBJ1-4	TRBD1	TGCAGTGCTAGGGGGGACAGGTCGGCAACTAATGAAAAACTGTTTTTT	CSARGDRSATNEKLFF
-	TRBV28	TRBJ2-2	-	TGTGCCAGCCGGATTAGCGCAGTCCCCGGGGAGCTGTTTTTT	CASRISAVPGELFF
-	TRBV7-3	TRBJ2-1	-	TGTGCCAGCAGCTCAGCCCACTACAATGAGCAGTTCTTC	CASSSAHYNEQFF
many	TRBV20-1	TRBJ2-3	TRBD2	TGCAGTGCTCTCACGGGACTAGCGGGAATTGGGCGGGATACGCAGTATTTT	CSALTGLAGIGRDTQYF
-	TRBV27	TRBJ2-7	TRBD1	TGTGCCAGCAGTTCCCAGGGGGCCCACGAGCAGTACTTC	CASSSQGAHEQYF
-	TRBV7-8	TRBJ2-5	-	TGTGCCAGCAGCTTAATGTTCAGGGAGGAGGGGGAGACCCAGTACTTC	CASSLMFREEGETQYF
-	TRBV5-6	TRBJ2-1	TRBD2	TGTGCCAGCAGTTACGGGACTAGCGAGGGTAATGAGCAGTTCTTC	CASSYGTSEGNEQFF
many	TRBV18	TRBJ2-3	-	TGTGCCAGCTCACCCGACACAGATACGCAGTATTTT	CASSPDTDTQYF
many	TRBV20-1	TRBJ2-7	-	TGCAGTGCTAGCGGGGCTAGCGTAAGAAGGGACGAGCAGTACTTC	CSASGASVRRDEQYF
few	TRBV13	TRBJ2-1	TRBD2	TGTGCCAGCAGCCTCAGCGGGAGAGTGAGAAGGGAGCAGTTCTTC	CASSLSGRVRREQFF
many	TRBV5-1	TRBJ2-7	-	TGCGCCAGCAGCCTATCGGACACCTCGGACGAGCAGTACTTC	CASSLSDTSDEQYF
few	TRBV29-1	TRBJ2-1	-	TGCAGCGTTTACAGAGACAATGAGCAGTTCTTC	CSVYRDNEQFF
few	TRBV15	TRBJ2-4	-	TGTGCCACCAGCAGAGATGGCGTTGGTGGTATTCAGTACTTC	CATSRDGVGGIQYF
-	TRBV11-2	TRBJ2-3	TRBD2	TGTGCCAGCGGATACCCCCCTACCGGGACTAGCGGGGGAAACACAGATACGCAGTATTTT	CASGYPPTGTSGGNTDTQYF
-	TRBV7-9	TRBJ1-2	-	TGTGCCAGCAGGGAACTGGGACGCAACTATGGCTACACCTTC	CASRELGRNYGYTF
-	TRBV5-4	TRBJ1-4	TRBD1	TGTGCCAGCAGCCAAAGGCAGGGGGGTGAAAAACTGTTTTTT	CASSQRQGGEKLFF
-	TRBV20-1	TRBJ1-4	TRBD1	TGCAGTGCTACCCCCGGGCAGGGGGCCCTAAGGCGGGAAAAACTGTTTTTT	CSATPGQGALRREKLFF
many	TRBV27	TRBJ2-7	TRBD2	TGTGCCAGCACCGGGACTAGCGGGAGTTCGGGCTACGAGCAGTACTTC	CASTGTSGSSGYEQYF
many	TRBV28	TRBJ2-7	TRBD1	TGTGCCAGCAGTCCCCCGGACAGGGGGTCGTCCTACGAGCAGTACTTC	CASSPPDRGSSYEQYF
-	TRBV6-1	TRBJ2-3	TRBD2	TGTGCCAGCAGGTTAGCGGGGGGCAGCACAGATACGCAGTATTTT	CASRLAGGSTDTQYF
few	TRBV7-2	TRBJ2-5	-	TGTGCCAGCAGCCTCCTCGTCGGCCGCCAGTACTTC	CASSLLVGRQYF
-	TRBV20-1	TRBJ2-7	TRBD1	TGCAGTGCTAGCGCTTTGACAGGGGGGTACGAGCAGTACTTC	CSASALTGGYEQYF
many	TRBV18	TRBJ1-3	-	TGTGCCAGCTCACCGACAGCACAACCTGGAAACACCATATATTTT	CASSPTAQPGNTIYF
many	TRBV3-1	TRBJ1-1	-	TGTGCCAGCAGCCAAGGGACTACATTAGAGGTAGCTTTCTTT	CASSQGTTLEVAFF
many	TRBV7-2	TRBJ2-5	-	TGTGCCAGCAGCTTAAGCGCAGGACAAGAGACCCAGTACTTC	CASSLSAGQETQYF
few	TRBV18	TRBJ2-7	-	TGTGCCAGCTCAATACGACAGAACTACGAGCAGTACTTC	CASSIRQNYEQYF
-	TRBV7-2	TRBJ2-6	TRBD1	TGTGCCAGCAGCGCGGACAGGGTCTCTGGGGCCAACGTCCTGACTTTC	CASSADRVSGANVLTF
many	TRBV24-1	TRBJ2-1	TRBD1	TGTGCCACCAAGAAAGGCGGACAGGGGAGGAATGAGCAGTTCTTC	CATKKGGQGRNEQFF
few	TRBV20-1	TRBJ2-2	TRBD1	TGCAGTGCTAAAACAGGGGCCACCGGGGAGCTGTTTTTT	CSAKTGATGELFF
few	TRBV19	TRBJ2-7	TRBD2	TGTGCCAGTAGCCCAGCGGGGCCCTACGAGCAGTACTTC	CASSPAGPYEQYF
-	TRBV7-3	TRBJ2-1	TRBD2	TGTGCCAGCAGCCAGAGACTAGCCGGATCAAATGAGCAGTTCTTC	CASSQRLAGSNEQFF
-	TRBV10-2	TRBJ2-5	-	TGCGCCAGCAGTGCCTCTAGAAAGACCCAGTACTTC	CASSASRKTQYF
many	TRBV30	TRBJ1-1	-	TGTGCCTGGAGTCCCGGGACAGAAGCTTTCTTT	CAWSPGTEAFF
-	TRBV10-1	TRBJ2-1	-	TGCGCCAGCAGTGAGTCGGAGGGGGGCTCCTACAATGAGCAGTTCTTC	CASSESEGGSYNEQFF
few	TRBV27	TRBJ1-6	TRBD1	TGTGCCAGCAGGGACAGGGGGACGGTGAATTCACCCCTCCACTTT	CASRDRGTVNSPLHF
many	TRBV28	TRBJ2-7	TRBD1	TGTGCCAGCAGTTTCCGGGACAGGGTCACCCGCTACGAGCAGTACTTC	CASSFRDRVTRYEQYF
-	TRBV6-1	TRBJ2-3	-	TGTGCCAGCAGTGAACCTCTTGTGGGGGAGGGCACAGATACGCAGTATTTT	CASSEPLVGEGTDTQYF
few	TRBV15	TRBJ2-2	-	TGTGCCACCAGCCCCGTGTCCGCTTTGACCGGGGAGCTGTTTTTT	CATSPVSALTGELFF
many	TRBV3-1	TRBJ1-1	-	TGTGCCAGCAGCCAGTGGACAGCGAACACTGAAGCTTTCTTT	CASSQWTANTEAFF
few	TRBV20-1	TRBJ1-2	-	TGCAGTGCTAGAGGGCAGGGAGGGTATGGCTACACCTTC	CSARGQGGYGYTF
-	TRBV19	TRBJ2-3	TRBD1	TGTGCCAGTAGTATTATGGAGGACAGGGACACAGATACGCAGTATTTT	CASSIMEDRDTDTQYF
few	TRBV6-5	TRBJ2-7	-	TGTGCCAGCAGTTACTCGAGGGGGGTCTCCTACGAGCAGTACTTC	CASSYSRGVSYEQYF
-	TRBV20-1	TRBJ2-7	TRBD1	TGCAGTGCCAACACCCCGACAGGGAATCTCTGCGAGCAGTACTTC	CSANTPTGNLCEQYF